The sequence of this T cell receptor (beta chain) was determined in a study of blood T cell repertoires in COVID-19. Study-wide context: T cells, B-cell-depleted T cells, or PBMCs supplied cDNA or gDNA.

Authors' processing steps: Estimates of nucleated cell counts were drawn from the amplification of reference gene primers. Sequencing was performed with immunoSEQ multiplex PCR; in TCRdb, only in-frame clones are kept and a portion is missing. V, J and clone size were drawn from that table, and D and trimming were deduced from the DNA. Of about 310,000 clones listed, around 87% are singletons. This clone turned up a few times. The length of the CDR3 is 13 residues. From germline, CDR1 is MNHEY and CDR2 SVGAGI. Trimming stripped 2 bases from V and 10 bases from J, with 14 bases between. The genes are TRBV6-5 and TRBJ1-1, with D perhaps TRBD1 (6 bases). The sequence derives from a woman aged 45-65 years who had recovered from COVID-19. The sequencing input was peripheral blood. The CDR3 coding sequence is TGTGCCAGCAGTTACGTGTCAGGGGCTGGAGCTTTCTTT. This gives the protein CASSYVSGAGAFF.